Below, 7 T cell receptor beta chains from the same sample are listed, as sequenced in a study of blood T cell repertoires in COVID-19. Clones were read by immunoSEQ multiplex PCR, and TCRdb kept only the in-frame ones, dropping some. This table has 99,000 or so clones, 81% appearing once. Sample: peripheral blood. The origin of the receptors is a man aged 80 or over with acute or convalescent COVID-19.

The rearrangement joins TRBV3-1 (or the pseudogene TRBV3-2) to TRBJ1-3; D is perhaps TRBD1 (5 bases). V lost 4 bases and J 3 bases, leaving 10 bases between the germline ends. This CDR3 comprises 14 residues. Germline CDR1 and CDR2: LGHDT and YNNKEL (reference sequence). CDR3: CASSPGVDGNTIYF. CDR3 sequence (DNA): TGTGCCAGCAGCCCGGGGGTCGATGGAAACACCATATATTTT.

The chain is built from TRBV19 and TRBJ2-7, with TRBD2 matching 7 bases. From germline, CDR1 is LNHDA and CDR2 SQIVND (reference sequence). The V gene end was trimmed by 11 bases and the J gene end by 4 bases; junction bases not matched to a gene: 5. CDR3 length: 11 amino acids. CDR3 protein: CAAAGEYEQYF. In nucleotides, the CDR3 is TGTGCCGCGGCGGGGGAATACGAGCAGTACTTC.

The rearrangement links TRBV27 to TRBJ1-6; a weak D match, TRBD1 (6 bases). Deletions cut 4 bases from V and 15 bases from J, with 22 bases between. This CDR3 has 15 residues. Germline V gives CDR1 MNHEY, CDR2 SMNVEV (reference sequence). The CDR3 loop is CASSSPDRLIHRLHF. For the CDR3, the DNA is TGTGCCAGCAGTTCGCCTGACAGGTTAATTCATCGCCTCCACTTT.

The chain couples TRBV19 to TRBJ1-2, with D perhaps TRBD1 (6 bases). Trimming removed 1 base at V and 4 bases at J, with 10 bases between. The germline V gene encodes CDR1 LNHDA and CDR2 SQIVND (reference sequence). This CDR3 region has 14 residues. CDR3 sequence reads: CASSIVPGVYGYTF. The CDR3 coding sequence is TGTGCCAGTAGTATAGTCCCAGGGGTCTATGGCTACACCTTC.

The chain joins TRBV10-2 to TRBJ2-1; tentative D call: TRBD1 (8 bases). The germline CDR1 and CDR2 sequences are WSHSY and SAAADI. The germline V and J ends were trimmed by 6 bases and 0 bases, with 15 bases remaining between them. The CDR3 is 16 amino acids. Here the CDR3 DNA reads TGCGCCAGCAGCAGAACAGGGGGGGGCTCCTACAATGAGCAGTTCTTC. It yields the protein CASSRTGGGSYNEQFF.

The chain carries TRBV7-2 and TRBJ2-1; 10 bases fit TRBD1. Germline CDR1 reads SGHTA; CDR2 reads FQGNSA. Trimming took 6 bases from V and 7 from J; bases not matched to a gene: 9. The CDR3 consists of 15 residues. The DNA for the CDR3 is TGTGCCAGCAGACCAGACAGGGGGCCGAGGAATGAGCAGTTCTTC. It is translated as CASRPDRGPRNEQFF.

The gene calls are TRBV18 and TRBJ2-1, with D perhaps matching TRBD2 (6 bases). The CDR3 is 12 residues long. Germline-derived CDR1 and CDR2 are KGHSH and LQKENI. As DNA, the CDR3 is TGTAGGTCGGGGGAGCGAAACAATGAGCAGTTCTTC. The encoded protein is CRSGERNNEQFF.